This T cell receptor (beta chain) was documented in a study of Ad26.COV2.S vaccination and SARS-CoV-2 variants. Study results and limitations: Substantial breadth was reported for post-vaccination spike-specific CD8+ and CD4+ T cells.

Comment on this clone: What it binds is unknown.

J gave up 7 bases and V 6 bases, and 9 bases lay outside the gene matches. The V gene's germline CDR1 is MNHEY and CDR2 SVGAGI. The CDR3 length is 14 residues. Generated by immunoSEQ multiplex PCR, the TCRdb table keeps only in-frame clones and is missing some. The data hold some 250,000 clones, with approximately 87% observed a single time. Treatment noted: around 19 received Ad26.COV2.S at low or high dose, single or two shots; about 5 received placebo; per-sample allocation not given. Sample collection was performed on day 63 after the first vaccine or placebo injection. The specimen comprised peripheral blood, sampled in a trial of Ad26.COV2.S vaccine versus placebo. This TCR was sampled from a person between 18 and 60 years old who received the Ad26.COV2.S COVID-19 vaccine or a placebo. The V call is TRBV6-5, the J call TRBJ1-2, with 9 bases that match TRBD1. In DNA, the CDR3 is TGTGCCAGCAGGGGGGACAGGGACGTCGCTGGCTACACCTTC. Encoded protein: CASRGDRDVAGYTF.